This is a list of T cell receptor beta chains from one sample in a study of HIV-infected patients and healthy controls. TCRdb redid the calling of the 5' RACE reads with MiXCR, one entry per CDR3 protein. The sample lists 15,000 to 20,000 distinct CDR3 sequences; about a tenth were seen once. The sequenced sample consisted of blood. These receptors all come from an adult in good health. The CDR3 runs from the conserved cysteine through the conserved F or W. Fields, in order: J gene, clone size, D gene, CDR3 length, V gene, CDR3 protein, CDR3 DNA. D genes are given only for firm matches. The size field is filled for only some rows; it gives once, few, many or a size class.

>TRBJ1-5|many|.|12|TRBV12-3/TRBV12-4
CASGAENQPQHF
TGTGCCAGCGGGGCAGAAAATCAGCCCCAGCATTTT
>TRBJ2-1|many|TRBD2|12|TRBV28
CASSPLGGRRFF
TGTGCCAGCAGTCCCCTCGGCGGGAGAAGGTTCTTC
>TRBJ2-1|many|TRBD1|16|TRBV5-4
CASSRPTGTVNNEQFF
TGTGCCAGCAGCCGCCCGACCGGGACAGTCAACAATGAGCAGTTCTTC
>TRBJ1-2|.|TRBD1|14|TRBV27
CASRTGGVGYGYTF
TGTGCCAGCAGGACAGGGGGCGTAGGGTATGGCTACACCTTC
>TRBJ1-5|few|.|12|TRBV19
CASSIGVQPQHF
TGTGCCAGTAGTATCGGAGTCCAGCCCCAGCATTTT
>TRBJ2-3|few|TRBD2|16|TRBV6-2/TRBV6-3
CASSTRTSGITDTQYF
TGTGCCAGCAGTACGCGGACTAGCGGGATCACAGATACGCAGTATTTT
>TRBJ2-7|medium-sized|TRBD2|15|TRBV24-1
CATSERTSGTHEQYF
TGTGCCACCAGTGAGCGGACTAGCGGGACCCACGAGCAGTACTTC
>TRBJ1-6|many|.|17|TRBV28
CASSPSRAGAYNSPLHF
TGTGCCAGCAGTCCCTCCCGTGCAGGAGCGTATAATTCACCCCTCCACTTT
>TRBJ2-2|many|.|15|TRBV7-3
CASSFAGTNTGELFF
TGTGCCAGCAGCTTCGCGGGGACGAACACCGGGGAGCTGTTTTTT
>TRBJ1-4|few|.|14|TRBV6-6
CASSYSADNEKLFF
TGTGCCAGCAGTTACTCCGCCGATAATGAAAAACTGTTTTTT
>TRBJ2-3|medium-sized|.|17|TRBV7-9
CASSSTEDSRTTDTQYF
TGTGCCAGCAGCTCCACCGAGGACAGCAGAACAACAGATACGCAGTATTTT
>TRBJ2-7|many|.|11|TRBV28
CASSSPSEQYF
TGTGCCAGCAGTTCCCCAAGCGAGCAGTACTTC
>TRBJ2-3|few|.|15|TRBV14
CASSQGDTSTDTQYF
TGTGCCAGCAGCCAAGGGGACACCAGCACAGATACGCAGTATTTT
>TRBJ2-1|.|.|15|TRBV19
CASSSGVAHYNEQFF
TGTGCCAGTAGTTCCGGAGTAGCCCACTACAATGAGCAGTTCTTC
>TRBJ2-5|.|.|14|TRBV7-9
CASSLDQYLEIQYF
TGTGCCAGCAGCTTAGACCAGTATTTGGAGATCCAGTACTTC
>TRBJ2-1|.|.|12|TRBV30
CAWTLPNNEQFF
TGTGCCTGGACGCTTCCCAACAATGAGCAGTTCTTC
>TRBJ2-7|medium-sized|TRBD2|14|TRBV6-2/TRBV6-3
CASSYSTSAYEQYF
TGTGCCAGCAGTTACTCGACTAGCGCCTACGAGCAGTACTTC
>TRBJ2-5|many|.|15|TRBV5-1
CASSQASGGPETQYF
TGCGCCAGCAGCCAAGCATCGGGGGGCCCGGAGACCCAGTACTTC
>TRBJ1-5|.|.|12|TRBV20-1
CSALGSNQPQHF
TGCAGTGCCTTGGGTAGCAATCAGCCCCAGCATTTT
>TRBJ2-5|.|.|13|TRBV5-4
CASSPTGQETQYF
TGTGCCAGCAGCCCGACTGGTCAAGAGACCCAGTACTTC
>TRBJ2-1|medium-sized|TRBD2|15|TRBV4-3
CASSQEREPYNEQFF
TGCGCCAGCAGCCAAGAGCGGGAGCCCTACAATGAGCAGTTCTTC
>TRBJ2-7|many|.|12|TRBV29-1
CSVEDPNYEQYF
TGCAGCGTTGAAGACCCGAACTACGAGCAGTACTTC
>TRBJ2-4|many|TRBD1|15|TRBV5-1
CASSWLQGAVNIQYF
TGCGCCAGCAGCTGGCTACAGGGGGCGGTAAACATTCAGTACTTC
>TRBJ2-1|many|TRBD1|24|TRBV23-1
CASSPTGHDPRPPRQGESCNEQFF
TGCGCCAGCAGCCCCACCGGCCACGACCCACGGCCGCCACGACAGGGCGAGTCCTGCAATGAGCAGTTCTTC
>TRBJ2-5|many|TRBD2|16|TRBV6-2/TRBV6-3
CASSPSGLASQETQYF
TGTGCCAGCAGTCCCTCGGGACTAGCGAGCCAAGAGACCCAGTACTTC
>TRBJ2-5|many|TRBD1|17|TRBV2
CASTKFPGTGQQETQYF
TGTGCCAGCACTAAGTTTCCCGGGACAGGGCAACAAGAGACCCAGTACTTC
>TRBJ2-1|many|TRBD1|15|TRBV5-1
CASRETGGLGNEQFF
TGCGCCAGCAGAGAGACAGGGGGTTTAGGGAATGAGCAGTTCTTC
>TRBJ2-4|many|.|13|TRBV6-2/TRBV6-3
CASRLRDSRLQYF
TGTGCCAGCAGACTCCGTGACTCCCGACTTCAGTACTTC
>TRBJ2-3|few|.|11|TRBV28
CASSSAVTQYF
TGTGCCAGCAGTTCCGCGGTCACGCAGTATTTT
>TRBJ2-1|medium-sized|.|11|TRBV13
CASSLGNEQFF
TGTGCCAGCAGCTTAGGGAATGAGCAGTTCTTC
>TRBJ1-1|many|.|13|TRBV7-8
CASSVDVETEAFF
TGTGCCAGCAGCGTGGACGTGGAGACTGAAGCTTTCTTT
>TRBJ1-1|many|.|13|TRBV30
CAWTQGSKTEAFF
TGTGCCTGGACCCAAGGGAGTAAGACTGAAGCTTTCTTT
>TRBJ2-1|many|.|13|TRBV6-1
CASSEISRTEQFF
TGTGCCAGCAGTGAAATTTCTAGGACTGAGCAGTTCTTC
>TRBJ2-3|many|.|12|TRBV30
CAWSASTDTQYF
TGTGCCTGGAGCGCTAGCACAGATACGCAGTATTTT
>TRBJ1-2|many|.|14|TRBV7-9
CASSSEDGGYGYTF
TGTGCCAGCAGCTCCGAGGACGGGGGCTATGGCTACACCTTC
>TRBJ2-6|many|.|15|TRBV3-1
CASSRQETGANVLTF
TGTGCCAGCAGCAGACAGGAGACTGGGGCCAACGTCCTGACTTTC
>TRBJ2-1|many|.|15|TRBV7-9
CASSPPPPRGNEQFF
TGTGCCAGCAGCCCCCCACCTCCCAGGGGTAATGAGCAGTTCTTC
>TRBJ2-6|many|.|17|TRBV18
CASSPPGPHSGANVLTF
TGTGCCAGCTCACCCCCGGGACCGCACTCTGGGGCCAACGTCCTGACTTTC
>TRBJ2-1|many|.|14|TRBV7-3
CASSSNGRDDEQFF
TGTGCCAGCAGCTCCAACGGACGTGACGATGAGCAGTTCTTC
>TRBJ2-5|.|.|18|TRBV6-2/TRBV6-3
CASSYQQSRRDLRKTQYF
TGTGCCAGCAGTTACCAACAATCGAGGCGGGATCTGCGTAAGACCCAGTACTTC
>TRBJ1-3|.|TRBD1|17|TRBV20-1
CSAEGDSPLRAGNTIYF
TGCAGTGCTGAAGGGGACAGTCCCCTCAGGGCTGGAAACACCATATATTTT
>TRBJ2-3|many|TRBD2|15|TRBV24-1
CATSTIAGGRGTQYF
TGTGCCACCAGCACTATAGCGGGAGGACGTGGTACGCAGTATTTT
>TRBJ2-3|medium-sized|.|14|TRBV7-2
CASSFSQVTDTQYF
TGTGCCAGCAGCTTTTCCCAGGTCACAGATACGCAGTATTTT
>TRBJ1-1|many|.|12|TRBV29-1
CSAAVDGPEAFF
TGCAGCGCCGCAGTGGACGGTCCTGAAGCTTTCTTT
>TRBJ1-1|few|TRBD1|14|TRBV19
CASRDRVVNTEAFF
TGTGCCAGCCGGGACAGGGTCGTCAACACTGAAGCTTTCTTT
>TRBJ2-7|many|.|16|TRBV9
CASSVEAGVRSYEQYF
TGTGCCAGCAGCGTAGAGGCAGGCGTTCGCTCCTACGAGCAGTACTTC
>TRBJ1-1|medium-sized|.|14|TRBV29-1
CSVDREVGSTEAFF
TGCAGCGTTGACAGGGAGGTGGGTAGCACTGAAGCTTTCTTT
>TRBJ2-5|many|.|17|TRBV5-6
CASSPKDGPRDQETQYF
TGTGCCAGCAGCCCCAAGGACGGACCAAGGGACCAAGAGACCCAGTACTTC
>TRBJ2-7|many|.|15|TRBV3-1
CASSQETLGAGEQYF
TGTGCCAGCAGCCAAGAAACCCTCGGGGCTGGAGAGCAGTACTTC
>TRBJ2-6|many|.|17|TRBV10-3
CAIKADYTASGANVLTF
TGTGCCATCAAGGCAGACTACACGGCTTCTGGGGCCAACGTCCTGACTTTC
>TRBJ2-7|many|.|13|TRBV12-3/TRBV12-4
CASSLMLGYEQYF
TGTGCCAGCAGCCTGATGTTGGGTTACGAGCAGTACTTC
>TRBJ2-1|many|TRBD2|13|TRBV6-2/TRBV6-3
CASTREPGSEQFF
TGTGCCAGCACGCGGGAGCCCGGGAGTGAGCAGTTCTTC
>TRBJ2-3|many|.|17|TRBV28
CASSPLGLTASTDTQYF
TGTGCCAGCAGTCCCCTGGGTCTTACGGCTAGCACAGATACGCAGTATTTT